This TCR beta chain was observed in a study of vaccination and CD4 T cells after COVID-19. This CDR3 region has 16 residues. Treatment reported: approximately nine-day PBMC culture with coronavirus spike peptide pools or control peptides (ViraFEST assay). Peptide pool stimulation in ViraFEST expanded antigen-specific T cells, whose TCRs were then sequenced. To note about this clonotype: The antigen remains unidentified.

Sequenced with the Oncomine TCR Beta short-read assay was DNA taken from cultured CD4+ T cells. A single record per CDR3 protein comes from TCRdb applying MiXCR to the PCR reads. In the table there are 14,000 to 15,000 distinct CDR3 sequences, 73% of which are singletons. Sequenced sample: CD4+ T cells from blood, cultured in vitro. The chain couples TRBV21-1 to TRBJ2-7; TRBD2, the table's D call, was not compared with the DNA. TRBV21-1 is reported as a pseudogene. This TCR came from a human donor who had recovered from COVID-19. The CDR3 nucleotides read TGTGCCAGCACCTATAGTGGGGCCCCGGCCGTCCACGAGCAGTACTTC. Residues: CASTYSGAPAVHEQYF.